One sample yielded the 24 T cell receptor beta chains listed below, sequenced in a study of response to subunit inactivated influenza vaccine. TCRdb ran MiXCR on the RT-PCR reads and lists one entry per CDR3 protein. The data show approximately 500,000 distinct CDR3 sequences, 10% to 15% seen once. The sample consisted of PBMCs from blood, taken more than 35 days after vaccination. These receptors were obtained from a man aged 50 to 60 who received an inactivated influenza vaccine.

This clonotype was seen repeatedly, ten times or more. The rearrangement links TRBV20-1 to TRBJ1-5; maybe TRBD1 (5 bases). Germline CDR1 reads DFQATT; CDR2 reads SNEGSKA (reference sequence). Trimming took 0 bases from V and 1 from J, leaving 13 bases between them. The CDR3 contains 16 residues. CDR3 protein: CSARDPARDSNQPQHF. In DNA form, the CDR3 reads TGCAGTGCTAGAGATCCGGCCAGGGACAGCAATCAGCCCCAGCATTTT.

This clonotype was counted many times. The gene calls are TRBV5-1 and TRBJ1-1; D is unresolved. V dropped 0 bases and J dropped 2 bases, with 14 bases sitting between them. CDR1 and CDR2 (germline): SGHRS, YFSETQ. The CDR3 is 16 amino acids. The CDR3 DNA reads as TGCGCCAGCAGCTTGGTAGACGGCCGAGGCAACACTGAAGCTTTCTTT. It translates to CASSLVDGRGNTEAFF.

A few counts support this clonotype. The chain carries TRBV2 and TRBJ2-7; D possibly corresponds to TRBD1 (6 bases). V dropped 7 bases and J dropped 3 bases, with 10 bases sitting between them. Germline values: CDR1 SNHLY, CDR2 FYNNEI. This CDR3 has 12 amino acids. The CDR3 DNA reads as TGTGCCAGCATTCGGGACAACTACGAGCAGTACTTC. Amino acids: CASIRDNYEQYF.

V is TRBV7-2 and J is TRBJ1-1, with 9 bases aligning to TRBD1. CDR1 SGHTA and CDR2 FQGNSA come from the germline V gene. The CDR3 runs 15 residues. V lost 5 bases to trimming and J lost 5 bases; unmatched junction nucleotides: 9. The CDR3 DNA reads TGTGCCAGCAGCCTACCACAGGGGGCGCGGACTGAAGCTTTCTTT. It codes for CASSLPQGARTEAFF.

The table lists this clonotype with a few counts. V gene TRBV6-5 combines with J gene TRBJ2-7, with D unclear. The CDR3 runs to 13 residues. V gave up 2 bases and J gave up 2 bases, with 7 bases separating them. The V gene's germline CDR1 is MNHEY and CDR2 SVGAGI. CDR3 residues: CASSYGAPYEQYF. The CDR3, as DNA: TGTGCCAGCAGTTACGGAGCCCCCTACGAGCAGTACTTC.

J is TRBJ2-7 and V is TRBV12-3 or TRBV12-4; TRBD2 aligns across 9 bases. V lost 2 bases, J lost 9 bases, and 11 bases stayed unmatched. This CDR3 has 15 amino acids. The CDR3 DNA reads TGTGCCAGCAGTTTAATTGCGGGAGGGGGCCGTGGGCAGTACTTC. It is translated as CASSLIAGGGRGQYF.

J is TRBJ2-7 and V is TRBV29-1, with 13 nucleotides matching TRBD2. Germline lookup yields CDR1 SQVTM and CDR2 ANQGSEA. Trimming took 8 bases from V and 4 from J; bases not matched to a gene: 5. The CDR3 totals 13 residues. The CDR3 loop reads CSFLTSGRYEQYF. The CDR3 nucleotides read TGCAGCTTTTTGACTAGCGGGAGGTACGAGCAGTACTTC.

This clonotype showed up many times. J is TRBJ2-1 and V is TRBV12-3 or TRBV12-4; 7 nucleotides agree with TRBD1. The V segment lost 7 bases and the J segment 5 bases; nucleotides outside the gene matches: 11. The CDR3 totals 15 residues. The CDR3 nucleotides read TGTGCCAGCATTCAAGGGGGCATTCCGGACAATGAGCAGTTCTTC. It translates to CASIQGGIPDNEQFF.

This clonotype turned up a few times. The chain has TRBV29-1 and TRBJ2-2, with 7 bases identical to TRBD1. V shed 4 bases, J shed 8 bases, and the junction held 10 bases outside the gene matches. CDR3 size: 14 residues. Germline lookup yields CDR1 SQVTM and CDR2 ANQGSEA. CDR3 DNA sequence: TGCAGCGTTGGACAGGGTATCCCAACTGGGGAGCTGTTTTTT. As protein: CSVGQGIPTGELFF.

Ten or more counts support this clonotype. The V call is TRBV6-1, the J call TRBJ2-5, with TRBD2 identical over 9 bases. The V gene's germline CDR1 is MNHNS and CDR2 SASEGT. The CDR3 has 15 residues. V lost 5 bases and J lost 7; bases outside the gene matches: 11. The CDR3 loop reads CASSRRREGPGTQYF. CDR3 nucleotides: TGTGCCAGCAGTCGCAGGCGGGAGGGCCCGGGGACCCAGTACTTC.

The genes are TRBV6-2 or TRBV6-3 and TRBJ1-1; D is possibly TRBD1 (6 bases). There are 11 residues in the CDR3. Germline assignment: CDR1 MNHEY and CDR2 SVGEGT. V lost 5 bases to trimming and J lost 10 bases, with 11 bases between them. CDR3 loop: CASSTTGGAFF. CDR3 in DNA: TGTGCCAGCAGTACGACAGGAGGAGCTTTCTTT.

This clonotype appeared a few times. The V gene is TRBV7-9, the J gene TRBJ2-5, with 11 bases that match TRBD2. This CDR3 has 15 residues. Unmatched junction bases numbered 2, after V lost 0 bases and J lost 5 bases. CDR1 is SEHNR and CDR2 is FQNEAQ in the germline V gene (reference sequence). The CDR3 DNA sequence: TGTGCCAGCAGCTTAGCGACTAGCGGGGTTGAGACCCAGTACTTC. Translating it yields CASSLATSGVETQYF.

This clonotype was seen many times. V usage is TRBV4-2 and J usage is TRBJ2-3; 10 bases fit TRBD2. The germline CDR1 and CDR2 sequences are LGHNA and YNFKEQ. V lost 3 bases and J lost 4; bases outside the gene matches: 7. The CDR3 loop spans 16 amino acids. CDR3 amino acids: CASSHPSGGQSDTQYF. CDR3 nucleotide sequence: TGTGCCAGCAGCCACCCTAGCGGGGGTCAATCAGATACGCAGTATTTT.

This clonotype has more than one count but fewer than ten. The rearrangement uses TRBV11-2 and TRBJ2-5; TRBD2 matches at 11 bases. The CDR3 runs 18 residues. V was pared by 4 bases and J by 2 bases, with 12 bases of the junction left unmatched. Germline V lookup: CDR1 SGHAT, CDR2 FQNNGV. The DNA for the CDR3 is TGTGCCAGCAGCTCCGCCGACACTAGCGGGGGATGGCAAGAGACCCAGTACTTC. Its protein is CASSSADTSGGWQETQYF.

The DNA of the CDR3 is TGCAGTGCCCCATACGACTCCGACTATGGCTACACCTTC. This encodes CSAPYDSDYGYTF. The chain uses TRBV20-1 and TRBJ1-2; D unresolved. This CDR3 is built from 13 residues. The germline V gene encodes CDR1 DFQATT and CDR2 SNEGSKA (reference sequence). V lost 6 bases and J lost 3, with 14 bases in between.

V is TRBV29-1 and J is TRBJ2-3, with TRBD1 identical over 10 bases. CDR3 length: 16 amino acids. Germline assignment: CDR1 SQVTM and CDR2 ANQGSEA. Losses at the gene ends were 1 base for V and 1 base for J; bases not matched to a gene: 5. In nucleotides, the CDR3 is TGCAGCGTTGAAGGCCGGACAGGGGGGGGCACAGATACGCAGTATTTT. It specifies CSVEGRTGGGTDTQYF.

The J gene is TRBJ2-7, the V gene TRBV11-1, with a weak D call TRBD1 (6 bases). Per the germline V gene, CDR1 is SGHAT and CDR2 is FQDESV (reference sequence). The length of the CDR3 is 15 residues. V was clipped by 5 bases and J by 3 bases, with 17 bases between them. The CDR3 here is CASSRIGTGSYEQYF. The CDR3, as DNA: TGTGCCAGCAGCCGGATCGGAACAGGGAGCTACGAGCAGTACTTC.

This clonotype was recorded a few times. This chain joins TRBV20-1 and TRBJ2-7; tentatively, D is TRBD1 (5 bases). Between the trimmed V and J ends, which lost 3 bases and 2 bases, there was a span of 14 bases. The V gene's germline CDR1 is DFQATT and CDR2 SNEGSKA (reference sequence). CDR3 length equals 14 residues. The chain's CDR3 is CSASKGSSTYEQYF. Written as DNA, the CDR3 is TGCAGTGCTAGCAAGGGGTCAAGTACCTACGAGCAGTACTTC.

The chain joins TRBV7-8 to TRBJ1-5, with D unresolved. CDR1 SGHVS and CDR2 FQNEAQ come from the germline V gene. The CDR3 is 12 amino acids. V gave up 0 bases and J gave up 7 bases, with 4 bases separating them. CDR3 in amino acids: CASSLAVQPQHF. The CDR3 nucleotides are TGTGCCAGCAGCTTAGCGGTACAGCCCCAGCATTTT.

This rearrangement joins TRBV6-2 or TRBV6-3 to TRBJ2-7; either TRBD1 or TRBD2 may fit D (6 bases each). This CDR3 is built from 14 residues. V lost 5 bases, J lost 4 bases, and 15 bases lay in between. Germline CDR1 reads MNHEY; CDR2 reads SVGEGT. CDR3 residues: CASSLHRGPYEQYF. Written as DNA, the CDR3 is TGTGCCAGCAGTCTACACCGGGGGCCGTACGAGCAGTACTTC.

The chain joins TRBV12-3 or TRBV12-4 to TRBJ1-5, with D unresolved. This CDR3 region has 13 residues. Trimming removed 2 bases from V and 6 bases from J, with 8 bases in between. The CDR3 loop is CASSLHGGQPQHF. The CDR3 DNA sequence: TGTGCCAGCAGTTTACACGGAGGTCAGCCCCAGCATTTT.

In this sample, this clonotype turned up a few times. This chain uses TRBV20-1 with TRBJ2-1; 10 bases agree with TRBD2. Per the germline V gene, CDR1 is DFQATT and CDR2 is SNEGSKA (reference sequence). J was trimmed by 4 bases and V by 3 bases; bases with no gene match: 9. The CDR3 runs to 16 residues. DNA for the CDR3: TGCAGTGCTAGGCCTAGCGGGGGAAATTTTTACAATGAGCAGTTCTTC. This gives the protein CSARPSGGNFYNEQFF.

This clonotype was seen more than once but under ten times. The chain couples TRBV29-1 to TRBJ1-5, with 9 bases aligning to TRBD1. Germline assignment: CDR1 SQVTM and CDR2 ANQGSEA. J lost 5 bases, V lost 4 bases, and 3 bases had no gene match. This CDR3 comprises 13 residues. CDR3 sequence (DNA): TGCAGCGTTGGACAGGGGGTATATCAGCCCCAGCATTTT. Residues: CSVGQGVYQPQHF.

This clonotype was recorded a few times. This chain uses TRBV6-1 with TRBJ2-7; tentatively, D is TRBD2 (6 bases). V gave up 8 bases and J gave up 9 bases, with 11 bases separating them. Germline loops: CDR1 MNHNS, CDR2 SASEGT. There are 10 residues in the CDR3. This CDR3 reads CASGLAVQYF. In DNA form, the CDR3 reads TGTGCCAGCGGGTTAGCGGTGCAGTACTTC.